The 23 T cell receptor beta chains listed next were all sequenced from one sample in a study of technical replicates of blood from a few donors. Assay used: immunoSEQ multiplex PCR; TCRdb lists only in-frame clones, some missing. The sample contains fewer than 90,000 clones, about 91% of which appear only once. The sequenced material came from T cells isolated from PBMCs. The receptors originated from a human donor in good health.

The chain couples TRBV27 to TRBJ2-3; the D gene is possibly TRBD2 (6 bases). With 2 bases removed from V and 2 bases from J, the gap between germline ends came to 14 bases. CDR1 and CDR2 from the germline V gene are MNHEY and SMNVEV (reference sequence). This CDR3 spans 16 amino acids. The CDR3 loop is CASSLALATATDTQYF. CDR3 DNA sequence: TGTGCCAGCAGTTTAGCTCTAGCGACGGCCACAGATACGCAGTATTTT.

The rearrangement joins TRBV5-1 to TRBJ2-7; D perhaps matches TRBD2 (6 bases). With 0 bases removed from V and 0 bases from J, the gap between germline ends came to 16 bases. The CDR3 length is 17 residues. Germline V gene lookup returns CDR1 SGHRS and CDR2 YFSETQ. The CDR3 here is CASSLGGLAPSSYEQYF. CDR3 in DNA: TGCGCCAGCAGCTTGGGAGGTCTAGCGCCAAGCTCCTACGAGCAGTACTTC.

The chain uses TRBV29-1 and TRBJ2-4, with a tentative D call TRBD2 (6 bases). Germline V gene data show CDR1 as SQVTM and CDR2 as ANQGSEA. V was clipped by 2 bases and J by 7 bases, with 12 bases between them. CDR3 size: 13 residues. CDR3: CSVEQGGENIQYF. CDR3 nucleotide sequence: TGCAGCGTTGAACAGGGAGGCGAGAACATTCAGTACTTC.

This chain connects TRBV2 to TRBJ2-3; 9 bases fit TRBD2. V lost 8 bases, J lost 0 bases, and 12 bases stayed unmatched. This CDR3 comprises 17 residues. Germline CDR1 reads SNHLY; CDR2 reads FYNNEI. The DNA for the CDR3 is TGTGCCAGCCGCCTGGGGACTAGCAGCTTCAGCACAGATACGCAGTATTTT. It codes for CASRLGTSSFSTDTQYF.

The chain joins TRBV27 to TRBJ2-2, with D perhaps TRBD2 (6 bases). Trimming stripped 5 bases from V and 5 bases from J, with 12 bases between. In germline, CDR1 is MNHEY, CDR2 SMNVEV (reference sequence). The CDR3 sequence is 14 residues long. The DNA of the CDR3 is TGTGCCAGCAGTGCCGGGAGAACGACCGGGGAGCTGTTTTTT. As protein: CASSAGRTTGELFF.

The V gene is TRBV2, the J gene TRBJ2-2; 7 nucleotides match TRBD2. V shed 10 bases, J shed 2 bases, and the junction held 10 bases outside the gene matches. The CDR3 consists of 15 residues. Germline values: CDR1 SNHLY, CDR2 FYNNEI. The DNA for the CDR3 is TGTGCCACCCTGGACCGGGACTATAACACCGGGGAGCTGTTTTTT. Translated: CATLDRDYNTGELFF.

The rearrangement uses TRBV2 and TRBJ2-1, with TRBD1 identical over 10 bases. The CDR3 is 18 residues long. Germline CDR1 is SNHLY and CDR2 is FYNNEI. V gave up 10 bases and J gave up 0 bases; unmatched junction bases: 15. CDR3: CAIPSGQGPFNSYNEQFF. In DNA, the CDR3 is TGTGCCATTCCCTCGGGACAGGGGCCTTTTAACTCCTACAATGAGCAGTTCTTC.

This chain connects TRBV14 to TRBJ1-1, with D maybe TRBD1 (5 bases). CDR3 length: 12 residues. Trimming took off 11 bases at V and 1 base at J, with 11 bases between the two ends. Germline V gene lookup returns CDR1 SGHDN and CDR2 FVKESK. The CDR3 region has the DNA TGTGCCTGCGGGGCGGCGAACACTGAAGCTTTCTTT. Its protein product is CACGAANTEAFF.

This clone was seen a few times. Other DNA sequences in the sample encode the same CDR3. The chain recombines TRBV27 with TRBJ1-1, with D unclear. The V and J ends lost 1 base and 1 base respectively, with 7 bases between them. The CDR3 extends over 14 amino acids. The germline V gene has CDR1 MNHEY and CDR2 SMNVEV (reference sequence). Here the CDR3 reads CASSLWAGNTEAFF. The CDR3 DNA follows: TGTGCCAGCAGTTTATGGGCGGGGAACACTGAAGCTTTCTTT.

This clone was observed a single time. The chain links TRBV28 to TRBJ1-5; D might be TRBD1 (6 bases). Per the germline V gene, CDR1 is MDHEN and CDR2 is SYDVKM. Deletions cut 5 bases from V and 7 bases from J, with 12 bases between. The CDR3 is made up of 13 amino acids. The CDR3 is CASSLQGSQPQHF. The CDR3 DNA is TGTGCCAGCAGTCTACAGGGTAGCCAGCCCCAGCATTTT.

This clone was counted once. This chain uses TRBV5-4 with TRBJ2-7, with D possibly matching TRBD2 (5 bases). The CDR3 has 14 residues. V was cut by 3 bases and J by 3 bases, with 13 bases left in between. CDR1 SGHNT and CDR2 YYREEE come from the germline V gene (reference sequence). The CDR3 is CASSSIASGYEQYF. As DNA, the CDR3 is TGTGCCAGCAGCTCGATTGCGAGCGGCTACGAGCAGTACTTC.

The rearrangement joins TRBV30 to TRBJ2-7; no reliable D call. The ends were cut back, 4 bases at V and 0 bases at J, with 19 bases in the middle. CDR1 and CDR2 (germline): GTSNPN, SVGIG (reference sequence). The length of the CDR3 is 16 residues. The CDR3, as DNA: TGTGCCTGGATGCCTAAGGTACCTGGCGGCTCCTACGAGCAGTACTTC. Translation: CAWMPKVPGGSYEQYF.

V usage is TRBV29-1 and J usage is TRBJ1-1, with D tentatively TRBD1 (6 bases). Germline CDR1 reads SQVTM; CDR2 reads ANQGSEA. Trimming shortened V by 6 bases and J by 3 bases, and 11 bases separated the two germline ends. This CDR3 has 12 residues. CDR3 sequence reads: CSVKQGHTEAFF. The CDR3 nucleotides are TGCAGCGTCAAACAGGGCCACACTGAAGCTTTCTTT. The full variable domain, rest sourced from reference TRBV29-1 and TRBJ1-1, is SAVISQKPSRDICQRGTSLTIQCQVDSQVTMMFWYRQQPGQSLTLIATANQGSEATYESGFVIDKFPISRPNLTFSTLTVSNMSPEDSSIYLCSVKQGHTEAFFGQGTRLTVV.

This chain uses TRBV9 with TRBJ1-2, with D maybe TRBD1 (5 bases). Trimming pared 3 bases from V and 1 base from J, leaving 13 bases between. CDR3 length: 15 amino acids. CDR1 is SGDLS, CDR2 YYNGEE, per germline. CDR3 amino acids: CASSGTSLFNYGYTF. Here the CDR3 DNA reads TGTGCCAGCAGCGGGACATCTCTCTTTAACTATGGCTACACCTTC. Full variable domain (missing parts from reference TRBV9 and TRBJ1-2): DSGVTQTPKHLITATGQRVTLRCSPRSGDLSVYWYQQSLDQGLQFLIQYYNGEERAKGNILERFSAQQFPDLHSELNLSSLELGDSALYFCASSGTSLFNYGYTFGSGTRLTVV.

The chain is built from TRBV11-2 and TRBJ2-1; 7 bases are a match to TRBD2. The junction had 11 bases not matched to a gene; V was cut back by 5 bases and J by 4 bases. The CDR3 extends over 16 amino acids. Germline lookup yields CDR1 SGHAT and CDR2 FQNNGV. CDR3 residues: CASSLSGNPSYNEQFF. The DNA for the CDR3 is TGTGCCAGCAGCCTCAGCGGGAACCCCTCGTACAATGAGCAGTTCTTC.

This chain joins TRBV5-1 and TRBJ2-2, with D possibly TRBD1 on 6 matching bases. Trimming shortened V by 2 bases and J by 1 base, and 9 bases separated the two germline ends. The CDR3 covers 15 residues. Looked up from germline, CDR1 is SGHRS and CDR2 is YFSETQ. In nucleotides, the CDR3 is TGCGCCAGCAGCTTCCAGACAGGGAACACCGGGGAGCTGTTTTTT. It codes for CASSFQTGNTGELFF.

The genes are TRBV23-1 and TRBJ2-3, with 8 bases identical to TRBD2. TRBV23-1 is classed as an ORF, of uncertain function. The CDR3 loop spans 17 amino acids. The V segment lost 5 bases and the J segment 4 bases; nucleotides outside the gene matches: 14. The CDR3 reads CASSRGFGREAPDTQYF. CDR3 bases: TGCGCCAGCAGTAGGGGGTTTGGGCGGGAGGCCCCAGATACGCAGTATTTT.

V usage is TRBV13 and J usage is TRBJ2-7, with D tentatively TRBD2 (6 bases). Germline V gives CDR1 PRHDT, CDR2 FYEKMQ (reference sequence). The V and J ends lost 0 bases and 2 bases respectively, with 8 bases between them. CDR3 length: 14 amino acids. The CDR3 spells CASSLGGRTYEQYF. CDR3 coding DNA: TGTGCCAGCAGCTTAGGGGGGAGGACCTACGAGCAGTACTTC.

The V call is TRBV11-2, the J call TRBJ2-2; 8 bases map to TRBD1. Germline assignment: CDR1 SGHAT and CDR2 FQNNGV. CDR3 size: 14 residues. Trimming removed 6 bases from V and 5 bases from J; junction bases left unmatched: 5. The CDR3 nucleotides read TGTGCCAGCAGTGGACAGGGAAGGACCGGGGAGCTGTTTTTT. Protein: CASSGQGRTGELFF.

The rearrangement uses TRBV11-3 and TRBJ1-2; D might be TRBD1 (5 bases). CDR3 length: 14 amino acids. The germline gives CDR1 SGHNT, CDR2 YENEEA. The V and J ends lost 5 bases and 0 bases respectively, with 10 bases between them. The CDR3 bases are TGTGCCAGCAGCCCCGGGGGGGCTAACTATGGCTACACCTTC. It codes for CASSPGGANYGYTF. Based on the CDR3 plus reference TRBV11-3 and TRBJ1-2, the full variable domain is EAGVVQSPRYKIIEKKQPVAFWCNPISGHNTLYWYLQNLGQGPELLIRYENEEAVDDSQLPKDRFSAERLKGVDSTLKIQPAELGDSAVYLCASSPGGANYGYTFGSGTRLTVV.

This chain joins TRBV27 and TRBJ1-5; D is perhaps TRBD1 (5 bases). The germline V and J ends were trimmed by 4 bases and 3 bases, with 19 bases remaining between them. From germline, CDR1 is MNHEY and CDR2 SMNVEV (reference sequence). This CDR3 contains 17 residues. CDR3 DNA: TGTGCCAGCAGTTCCCTAGGCGGGACTGCGATCAATCAGCCCCAGCATTTT. Protein: CASSSLGGTAINQPQHF.

The chain employs TRBV9 and TRBJ2-5, with 9 bases aligning to TRBD2. CDR3 size: 18 residues. The trim removed 4 bases at V and 2 bases at J, leaving 15 bases unmatched. CDR1 is SGDLS and CDR2 is YYNGEE in the germline V gene. CDR3 sequence reads: CASSFRTSELTKQETQYF. For the CDR3, the DNA is TGTGCCAGCAGCTTCAGGACTAGCGAGCTTACCAAACAAGAGACCCAGTACTTC.

The J gene is TRBJ2-5, the V gene TRBV7-2; possibly TRBD2 for D (6 bases). The V end lost 3 bases, the J end lost 0 bases, and 11 bases lay between the germline ends. The CDR3 extends over 15 amino acids. Germline CDR1 reads SGHTA; CDR2 reads FQGNSA. The CDR3: CASSLSRDYQETQYF. The CDR3 DNA is TGTGCCAGCAGCTTGAGTCGGGACTACCAAGAGACCCAGTACTTC.